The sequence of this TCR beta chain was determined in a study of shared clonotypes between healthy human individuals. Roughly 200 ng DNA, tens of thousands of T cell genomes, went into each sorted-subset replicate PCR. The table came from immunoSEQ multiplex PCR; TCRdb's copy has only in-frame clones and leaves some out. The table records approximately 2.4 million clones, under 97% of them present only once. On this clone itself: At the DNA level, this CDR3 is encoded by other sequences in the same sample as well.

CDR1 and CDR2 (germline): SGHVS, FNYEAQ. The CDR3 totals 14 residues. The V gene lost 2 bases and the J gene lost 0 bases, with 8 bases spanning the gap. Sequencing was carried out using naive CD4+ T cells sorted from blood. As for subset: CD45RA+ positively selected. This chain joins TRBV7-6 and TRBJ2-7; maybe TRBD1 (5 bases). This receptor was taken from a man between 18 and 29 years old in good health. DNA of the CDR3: TGTGCCAGCAGCTTATCAGGGAACTCCTACGAGCAGTACTTC. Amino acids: CASSLSGNSYEQYF.